Listed below are T cell receptor beta chains from one sample, sequenced in a study of early T cells in non-severe SARS-CoV-2 infection. MiXCR was run by TCRdb on the 5' RACE reads, yielding one entry per CDR3 protein. The data hold about 50,000 distinct CDR3 sequences, with 5% to 6.5% observed a single time. Source: whole blood, taken at baseline. All receptors come from an adult who was a healthcare worker with PCR-confirmed SARS-CoV-2 infection or an uninfected control (not recorded which). CDR3s include the opening cysteine and the closing phenylalanine or tryptophan. A D gene is named only where the DNA matches it firmly. The size field is filled for only some rows; it gives once, few, many or a size class.

>TRBJ2-5|TRBV20-1|many|TRBD2
CSALETSGKETQYF
TGCAGTGCCCTAGAGACTAGCGGGAAAGAGACCCAGTACTTC
>TRBJ2-7|TRBV11-2|NA|TRBD2
CASSPPRSGSSYEQYF
TGTGCCAGCAGCCCACCGCGTAGCGGGAGCTCCTACGAGCAGTACTTC
>TRBJ1-2|TRBV12-3/TRBV12-4|many|TRBD1
CASLKGASLTPNYGYTF
TGTGCCAGTTTGAAGGGGGCCTCTTTAACCCCCAACTATGGCTACACCTTC
>TRBJ2-7|TRBV6-1|many|TRBD2
CASSEASSGSLSEQYF
TGTGCCAGCAGTGAAGCGAGTAGCGGGAGCCTCTCCGAGCAGTACTTC
>TRBJ2-7|TRBV18|many|NA
CASSPLGSYEQYF
TGTGCCAGCTCACCACTAGGGTCCTACGAGCAGTACTTC
>TRBJ2-3|TRBV7-2|many|NA
CASKRGNPSTDTQYF
TGTGCCAGCAAGAGAGGAAACCCTAGCACAGATACGCAGTATTTT
>TRBJ2-3|TRBV6-6|many|TRBD2
CASDSGTSGSEGDTQYF
TGTGCCAGCGATTCCGGGACTAGCGGGAGCGAGGGAGATACGCAGTATTTT
>TRBJ1-1|TRBV18|NA|TRBD1
CASSPPGTGAGNTEVFF
TGTGCCAGCTCACCCCCCGGGACAGGGGCCGGGAACACTGAAGTTTTCTTT
>TRBJ1-2|TRBV29-1|many|TRBD1
CSVVEQGVQGYTF
TGCAGCGTTGTGGAACAGGGGGTGCAGGGCTACACCTTC
>TRBJ2-7|TRBV7-9|many|TRBD2
CASSPPGTSGPYEQYF
TGTGCCAGCAGCCCCCCCGGGACTAGCGGACCCTACGAGCAGTACTTC
>TRBJ1-6|TRBV18|few|NA
CASSPQPNNSPLHF
TGTGCCAGCTCACCACAGCCCAATAATTCACCCCTCCACTTT
>TRBJ2-2|TRBV24-1|few|NA
CATSRPVDTGELFF
TGTGCCACCAGTCGACCCGTGGACACCGGGGAGCTGTTTTTT
>TRBJ2-7|TRBV7-6|many|NA
CASSSTGRGEQYF
TGTGCCAGCAGCTCCACAGGGCGGGGAGAGCAGTACTTC
>TRBJ2-7|TRBV6-1|many|NA
CASGSGALASVHEQYF
TGTGCCAGCGGCTCGGGGGCGTTGGCATCGGTCCACGAGCAGTACTTC
>TRBJ1-1|TRBV5-6|NA|NA
CASSYAGAAFF
TGTGCCAGCAGCTATGCAGGGGCCGCTTTCTTT
>TRBJ1-1|TRBV3-1|NA|NA
CASAALGEAEAFF
TGTGCCAGCGCAGCACTGGGGGAGGCTGAAGCTTTCTTT
>TRBJ1-5|TRBV6-2/TRBV6-3|many|TRBD1
CASSYGVTGGQPQHF
TGTGCCAGCAGTTACGGTGTGACAGGGGGTCAGCCCCAGCATTTT
>TRBJ2-7|TRBV29-1|many|NA
CSARAPSSYEQYF
TGCAGCGCCCGGGCTCCAAGCTCCTACGAGCAGTACTTC
>TRBJ2-5|TRBV28|NA|NA
CASSFYSGATQETQYF
TGTGCCAGCAGTTTTTATTCGGGGGCGACACAAGAGACCCAGTACTTC
>TRBJ2-7|TRBV7-3|NA|NA
CASSPSRDSYEQYF
TGTGCCAGCAGCCCTTCTCGGGACTCCTACGAGCAGTACTTC
>TRBJ2-7|TRBV4-2|NA|TRBD2
CASSQDSGSSYEQYF
TGTGCCAGCAGCCAAGATAGCGGGAGCTCCTACGAGCAGTACTTC
>TRBJ2-1|TRBV20-1|many|NA
CSASALVGYNEQFF
TGCAGTGCTAGTGCCCTCGTAGGCTACAATGAGCAGTTCTTC
>TRBJ1-6|TRBV7-3|many|NA
CASREGGVSSPLHF
TGTGCCAGCAGGGAAGGTGGTGTGAGTTCACCCCTCCACTTT
>TRBJ2-7|TRBV6-5|many|NA
CASALSGIHYEQYF
TGTGCCAGCGCCCTCTCGGGGATTCACTACGAGCAGTACTTC
>TRBJ2-7|TRBV12-3/TRBV12-4|NA|TRBD1
CAIGTGNSYEQYF
TGTGCCATCGGGACAGGGAACTCCTACGAGCAGTACTTC
>TRBJ1-3|TRBV11-2|NA|TRBD1
CASSFGTGGNTIYF
TGTGCCAGCAGCTTCGGGACAGGTGGAAACACCATATATTTT
>TRBJ2-7|TRBV19|many|NA
CATWDTYEQYF
TGTGCCACCTGGGATACCTACGAGCAGTACTTC
>TRBJ2-7|TRBV7-9|NA|TRBD2
CASSPSAGGPYEQYF
TGTGCCAGCAGCCCCTCGGCGGGAGGGCCTTACGAGCAGTACTTC
>TRBJ2-7|TRBV7-9|many|TRBD1
CASSARDRSSYEQYF
TGTGCCAGCAGCGCCCGGGACAGAAGCTCCTACGAGCAGTACTTC
>TRBJ2-1|TRBV11-3|NA|NA
CASSLGGEDYNEQFF
TGTGCCAGCAGCTTAGGTGGGGAGGACTACAATGAGCAGTTCTTC
>TRBJ2-3|TRBV29-1|NA|TRBD2
CSVEDEGLVGVGGTDTQYF
TGCAGCGTTGAAGATGAGGGACTAGTGGGAGTAGGAGGCACAGATACGCAGTATTTT
>TRBJ2-2|TRBV11-2|NA|TRBD2
CASSPQAGSNTGELFF
TGTGCCAGCAGCCCCCAAGCGGGATCGAACACCGGGGAGCTGTTTTTT
>TRBJ2-1|TRBV7-9|many|TRBD2
CASSSGLAGRSYNEQFF
TGTGCCAGCAGCTCGGGACTAGCGGGACGATCCTACAATGAGCAGTTCTTC
>TRBJ1-2|TRBV29-1|few|NA
CSALQGDGYTF
TGCAGCGCACTTCAGGGAGATGGCTACACCTTC
>TRBJ1-2|TRBV12-3/TRBV12-4|many|NA
CASSQGGPLGGYTF
TGTGCCAGCAGTCAAGGGGGACCCCTTGGAGGCTACACCTTC
>TRBJ1-1|TRBV15|many|NA
CATSRPQGGAFF
TGTGCCACGAGCAGACCACAGGGAGGAGCTTTCTTT
>TRBJ2-7|TRBV5-6|many|NA
CASSPTRDLGEREQYF
TGTGCCAGCAGCCCAACCCGGGATCTGGGAGAGCGCGAGCAGTACTTC
>TRBJ2-7|TRBV28|many|NA
CASSPHQRYEQYF
TGTGCCAGCAGTCCCCACCAGAGGTACGAGCAGTACTTC
>TRBJ2-1|TRBV11-2|few|TRBD1
CASSPLQGAYNEQFF
TGTGCCAGCAGCCCCTTGCAGGGGGCTTACAATGAGCAGTTCTTC
>TRBJ2-5|TRBV5-1|many|TRBD2
CASSDDPSGKETQYF
TGCGCCAGCAGCGACGACCCTAGCGGGAAAGAGACCCAGTACTTC
>TRBJ2-7|TRBV14|many|NA
CASSISTGTNSYEQYF
TGTGCCAGCAGCATATCCACAGGGACAAACTCCTACGAGCAGTACTTC
>TRBJ2-1|TRBV19|many|TRBD1
CASRTSRDRGYNEQFF
TGTGCCAGTAGAACGTCCCGGGACAGGGGATACAATGAGCAGTTCTTC
>TRBJ1-2|TRBV12-3/TRBV12-4|many|NA
CASSFVRGSGYTF
TGTGCCAGCAGTTTCGTACGGGGGTCGGGCTACACCTTC
>TRBJ1-3|TRBV12-3/TRBV12-4|many|NA
CASSFVQTTNTIYF
TGTGCCAGCAGTTTCGTACAAACAACGAACACCATATATTTT
>TRBJ2-5|TRBV10-2|many|NA
CASSEGQETQYF
TGCGCCAGCAGTGAGGGCCAAGAGACCCAGTACTTC
>TRBJ2-7|TRBV7-2|many|TRBD2
CASSFSGLAGYEQYF
TGTGCCAGCAGCTTTTCGGGACTAGCGGGGTACGAGCAGTACTTC
>TRBJ1-2|TRBV6-6|many|TRBD1
CASLLRGQGNYGYTF
TGTGCCAGCCTACTTCGCGGACAGGGTAACTATGGCTACACCTTC
>TRBJ1-4|TRBV7-9|many|NA
CASSLQGSNEKLFF
TGTGCCAGCAGCCTGCAGGGATCTAATGAAAAACTGTTTTTT
>TRBJ2-5|TRBV12-3/TRBV12-4|few|NA
CASSPQETQYF
TGTGCCAGCAGTCCTCAAGAGACCCAGTACTTC
>TRBJ2-1|TRBV30|many|TRBD1
CATPGQFTYNEQFF
TGTGCTACACCGGGACAGTTTACCTACAATGAGCAGTTCTTC
>TRBJ1-2|TRBV3-1|many|NA
CASTRGVTNYGYTF
TGTGCCAGCACCCGCGGGGTCACTAACTATGGCTACACCTTC
>TRBJ2-4|TRBV12-3/TRBV12-4|many|NA
CASSLTSNIQYF
TGTGCCAGCAGTTTGACTTCCAACATTCAGTACTTC
>TRBJ2-3|TRBV5-4|NA|TRBD2
CASSRGGAADTQYF
TGTGCCAGCAGCCGGGGAGGGGCGGCAGATACGCAGTATTTT